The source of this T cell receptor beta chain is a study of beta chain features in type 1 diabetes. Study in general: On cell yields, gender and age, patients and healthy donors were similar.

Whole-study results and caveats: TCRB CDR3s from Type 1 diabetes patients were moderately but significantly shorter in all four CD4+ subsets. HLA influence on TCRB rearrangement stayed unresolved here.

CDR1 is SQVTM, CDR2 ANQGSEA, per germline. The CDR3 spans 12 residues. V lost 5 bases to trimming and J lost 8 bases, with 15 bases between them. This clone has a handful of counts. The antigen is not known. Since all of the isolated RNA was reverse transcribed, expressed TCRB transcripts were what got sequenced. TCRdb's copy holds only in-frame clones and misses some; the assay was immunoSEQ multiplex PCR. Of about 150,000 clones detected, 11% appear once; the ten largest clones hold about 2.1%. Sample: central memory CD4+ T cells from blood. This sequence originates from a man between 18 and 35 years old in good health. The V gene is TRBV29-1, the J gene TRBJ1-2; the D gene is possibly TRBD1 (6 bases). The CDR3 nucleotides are TGCAGCGTTTCCCTTACAGGGCCCGGCTACACCTTC. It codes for CSVSLTGPGYTF.